These 23 T cell receptor beta chains were sequenced from one sample in a study of blood T cells in healthy people across ages. It was with a sample-barcoded 5' primer and a J-beta primer mix that a second PCR of roughly 7 to 12 cycles was run. From the 5' RACE reads, TCRdb called clonotypes with MiXCR, one entry per CDR3 protein. This sample yields hundreds of thousands of distinct CDR3 sequences, of which less than 40% are seen a single time; 15% to 19% belongs to the top ten. The sample comprised blood. The receptors shown here come from a woman of 80 years or more in good health.

At least ten counts were recorded for this clonotype. V is TRBV4-1 and J is TRBJ2-5, with 11 bases identical to TRBD2. There are 17 residues in the CDR3. CDR1 and CDR2 from the germline V gene are MGHRA and YSYEKL. V gave up 0 bases and J gave up 2 bases; unmatched junction bases: 5. CDR3 sequence: CASSQDIAGGLQETQYF. The CDR3 coding sequence is TGCGCCAGCAGCCAAGATATAGCGGGGGGGCTGCAAGAGACCCAGTACTTC.

This chain links TRBV7-9 with TRBJ1-5; 9 bases agree with TRBD1. Germline lookup yields CDR1 SEHNR and CDR2 FQNEAQ (reference sequence). The CDR3 is made up of 16 amino acids. Trimming removed 4 bases from V and 0 bases from J; junction bases left unmatched: 4. CDR3 sequence reads: CASSSTGGDSNQPQHF. As DNA, the CDR3 is TGTGCCAGCAGCTCCACAGGGGGCGATAGCAATCAGCCCCAGCATTTT.

Points on this clonotype: Just one base apart from a much larger clone, this may be a read error. J is TRBJ2-1 and V is TRBV4-1; 8 bases align to TRBD2. CDR1 is MGHRA and CDR2 is YSYEKL in the germline V gene. The CDR3 loop spans 15 amino acids. V shed 3 bases, J shed 13 bases, and the junction held 14 bases outside the gene matches. CDR3 residues: CASSHPGLGKETQFF. DNA of the CDR3: TGCGCCAGCAGCCACCCGGGACTAGGAAAGGAGACCCAGTTCTTC.

In this sample, this clonotype turned up a few times. The chain carries TRBV5-1 and TRBJ2-5; the D call may be TRBD1 or TRBD2 (5 bases each). The J call may be mistaken, given a closer DNA end match to TRBJ2-7. Germline CDR1 reads SGHRS; CDR2 reads YFSETQ. The CDR3 is 14 amino acids. CDR3: CASSRARECGEQYF. The CDR3 coding sequence is TGCGCCAGCAGCCGTGCCAGGGAGTGTGGCGAGCAGTACTTC.

The chain joins TRBV5-1 to TRBJ1-2; no clear D. V lost 5 bases and J lost 0, with 8 bases in between. CDR1 is SGHRS, CDR2 YFSETQ, per germline. CDR3 size: 13 residues. The CDR3: CASSRKANYGYTF. The CDR3 bases are TGCGCCAGCAGTCGGAAGGCTAACTATGGCTACACCTTC.

This clonotype is a singleton in its sample. Given a much more abundant clone one base away, this may be a read error. V is TRBV7-2 and J is TRBJ1-2, with D perhaps matching TRBD1 (5 bases). Germline CDR1 is SGHTA and CDR2 is FQGNSA. The CDR3 consists of 14 residues. In DNA, the CDR3 is TGTGCCAGCAGCCTGCGACAGTCCGAGTATGACTACACCTTC. Amino acid sequence: CASSLRQSEYDYTF. Drawing the rest from reference TRBV7-2 and TRBJ1-2, the complete variable domain is GAGVSQSPSNKVTEKGKDVELRCDPISGHTALYWYRQSLGQGLEFLIYFQGNSAPDKSGLPSDRFSAERTGGSVSTLTIQRTQQEDSAVYLCASSLRQSEYDYTFGSGTRLTVV.

This clonotype showed up just a few times. This chain joins TRBV20-1 and TRBJ1-6, with TRBD1 matching 8 bases. The germline V gene encodes CDR1 DFQATT and CDR2 SNEGSKA (reference sequence). The CDR3 contains 15 residues. V lost 3 bases, J lost 2 bases, and 3 bases stayed unmatched. The CDR3 sequence: CSASKTGAYNSPLHF. Here the CDR3 DNA reads TGCAGTGCTAGTAAGACAGGGGCCTATAATTCACCCCTCCACTTT.

This clonotype was counted ten times or more. The chain is built from TRBV10-3 and TRBJ2-5, with D unclear. CDR1 is ENHRY, CDR2 SYGVKD, per germline. The CDR3 sequence is 15 residues long. V dropped 0 bases and J dropped 1 base, with 9 bases sitting between them. The CDR3 DNA is TGTGCCATCAGTGAGTCGGGTCAGCTCCAAGAGACCCAGTACTTC. Its protein product is CAISESGQLQETQYF.

Note on this clonotype: This may arise from a read error, as a much more abundant clone is one base away. The chain combines TRBV29-1 with TRBJ1-2, with 7 positions matching TRBD1. Looked up from germline, CDR1 is SQVTM and CDR2 is ANQGSEA. The CDR3 sequence is 13 residues long. The V segment lost 7 bases and the J segment 2 bases; nucleotides outside the gene matches: 7. CDR3 in DNA: TGCAGCGGGGGGACAGAAAAAAACTATGGCTACACCTTC. It translates to CSGGTEKNYGYTF.

The CDR3 loop reads CASSLSLTGYGETQYF. The CDR3 coding sequence is TGTGCCAGCAGCTTATCCCTGACAGGGTATGGAGAGACCCAGTACTTC. The J gene is TRBJ2-7, the V gene TRBV7-2, with 7 bases lining up with TRBD1. Matching the DNA end better, TRBJ2-5 makes the J call doubtful. There are 16 residues in the CDR3. The germline V gene has CDR1 SGHTA and CDR2 FQGNSA.

V gene TRBV12-3 or TRBV12-4 combines with J gene TRBJ2-7; D not resolved. V was cut by 6 bases and J by 3 bases, with 15 bases left in between. The CDR3 contains 14 residues. CDR3 bases: TGTGCCAGCAGCCCCCCAGGCCTAATCTACGAGCAGTACTTC. Its protein product is CASSPPGLIYEQYF.

This clonotype appeared many times. This rearrangement joins TRBV9 to TRBJ2-1; 8 nucleotides align to TRBD2. The CDR3 runs to 17 residues. V was clipped by 4 bases and J by 4 bases; unmatched bases: 13. Germline V gene data show CDR1 as SGDLS and CDR2 as YYNGEE. The CDR3 nucleotides are TGTGCCAGCAGCCCGGGGGGGTCGGGGGGCTCTTACAATGAGCAGTTCTTC. Protein product: CASSPGGSGGSYNEQFF.

This clonotype was observed many times. The chain couples TRBV18 to TRBJ2-5; possibly TRBD1 or TRBD2 for D (5 bases each). The CDR3 spans 14 residues. V shed 0 bases and J shed 4 bases, with 9 bases lying between them. Looked up from germline, CDR1 is KGHSH and CDR2 is LQKENI. The CDR3 DNA follows: TGTGCCAGCTCACCACCCGTGGGGGTAGAGACCCAGTACTTC. Translation gives CASSPPVGVETQYF.

This clonotype appeared many times. This chain joins TRBV6-2 or TRBV6-3 and TRBJ2-1; D remains unclear. Germline V gene data show CDR1 as MNHEY and CDR2 as SVGEGT. Trimming stripped 4 bases from V and 8 bases from J, with 15 bases between. This CDR3 has 14 amino acids. The CDR3: CASSSSPPRYEQFF. CDR3 sequence (DNA): TGTGCCAGCAGTTCCTCCCCTCCAAGGTATGAGCAGTTCTTC.

Comments on this clonotype: A much larger clone is a single base away; this may be a read error. The chain carries TRBV20-1 and TRBJ2-5, with 9 bases identical to TRBD2. After removal of 4 bases from V and 11 bases from J, the junction contained 14 bases not matched to a gene. The CDR3 length is 14 residues. Germline CDR1 reads DFQATT; CDR2 reads SNEGSKA (reference sequence). CDR3 DNA: TGCAGTGCTATTTTAGCGGGGGCCTCACATGAGCAGTACTTC. Translated: CSAILAGASHEQYF.

The chain has TRBV18 and TRBJ1-2; TRBD1 is a possible D gene (5 bases). Looked up from germline, CDR1 is KGHSH and CDR2 is LQKENI. V was clipped by 5 bases and J by 6 bases, with 19 bases between them. The CDR3 extends over 15 amino acids. The CDR3 protein is CASSEGASFGDGYTF. The CDR3 DNA is TGTGCCAGCTCAGAAGGGGCCAGTTTCGGGGATGGCTACACCTTC.

This clonotype was seen ten or more times. The genes are TRBV5-6 and TRBJ2-1; the D is unclear. This CDR3 region has 16 residues. V gave up 0 bases and J gave up 0 bases, with 10 bases separating them. The germline CDR1 and CDR2 sequences are SGHDT and YYEEEE. CDR3 DNA sequence: TGTGCCAGCAGCTTGGATCGTTCTGGCTCCTACAATGAGCAGTTCTTC. Its protein is CASSLDRSGSYNEQFF.

This clonotype was seen repeatedly, ten times or more. The chain carries TRBV4-2 and TRBJ2-3; D perhaps matches TRBD2 (7 bases). The V end lost 0 bases, the J end lost 8 bases, and 18 bases lay between the germline ends. This CDR3 is 16 amino acids long. The germline V gene has CDR1 LGHNA and CDR2 YNFKEQ. This chain's CDR3 is CASSQDRSGTLGTQYF. The CDR3 DNA sequence: TGTGCCAGCAGCCAAGATAGGAGCGGGACATTGGGTACGCAGTATTTT.

The chain recombines TRBV12-3 or TRBV12-4 with TRBJ2-1; 7 bases are a match to TRBD2. The CDR3 is 14 amino acids. J lost 7 bases, V lost 9 bases, and 12 bases had no gene match. As DNA, the CDR3 is TGTGCCAGTTCCTGGGAAGGACTAGGGAATGAGCAGTTCTTC. Translating it yields CASSWEGLGNEQFF.

This clonotype came up many times. The rearrangement links TRBV6-4 to TRBJ2-1; D may correspond to TRBD1 or TRBD2 (5 bases each). Germline CDR1 MRHNA, CDR2 SNTAGT. The CDR3 runs 14 residues. V lost 7 bases to trimming and J lost 6 bases, with 16 bases between them. The CDR3 here is CASKGTKARNEQFF. In DNA form, the CDR3 reads TGTGCCAGCAAAGGGACCAAAGCTCGCAATGAGCAGTTCTTC.

Regarding this clonotype: One end of the junction fails to match germline, which may point to a read error. The chain has TRBV28 and TRBJ2-7; maybe TRBD1 (5 bases). This CDR3 contains 13 residues. CDR1 is MDHEN, CDR2 SYDVKM, per germline. The CDR3 reads CATLGGAYYKQYF. The CDR3 nucleotides read TGTGCCACCCTTGGTGGGGCCTACTACAAGCAGTACTTC.

The chain recombines TRBV7-3 with TRBJ2-1, with TRBD2 matching over 7 bases. CDR3 length equals 15 residues. V lost 5 bases and J lost 6; bases outside the gene matches: 10. The germline gives CDR1 SGHTA, CDR2 FQGTGA. DNA for the CDR3: TGTGCCAGCAGCCTATACGGCGGGAGAGGCAATGAGCAGTTCTTC. This encodes CASSLYGGRGNEQFF.

This clonotype has just a few counts. The rearrangement uses TRBV11-2 and TRBJ1-1; 8 bases are shared with TRBD1. This CDR3 has 13 amino acids. The V gene's germline CDR1 is SGHAT and CDR2 FQNNGV. V trimming: 5 bases; J trimming: 5 bases; junction bases outside the gene matches: 4. DNA for the CDR3: TGTGCCAGCAGCCCAAGGACAGGGACTGAAGCTTTCTTT. Translating it yields CASSPRTGTEAFF.